One and the same sample provided the 10 T cell receptor beta chains below, sequenced in a study of blood T cell repertoires in COVID-19. Only in-frame clones appear in the TCRdb table, and some are missing; sequencing was by immunoSEQ multiplex PCR. The sample contains fewer than 80,000 clones, approximately 82% of which appear only once. Sequencing was carried out using peripheral blood. These receptors were taken from a woman at least 80 years old with acute or convalescent COVID-19.

The chain links TRBV6-5 to TRBJ2-7; no definite D call. This CDR3 has 14 amino acids. V was cut by 10 bases and J by 2 bases, with 18 bases left in between. In germline, CDR1 is MNHEY, CDR2 SVGAGI. This CDR3 is CATYDTLLPYEQYF. CDR3 coding DNA: TGTGCCACATACGACACTCTGTTACCCTACGAGCAGTACTTC.

This chain uses TRBV5-1 with TRBJ1-1; maybe TRBD1 (6 bases). The CDR3 is 14 residues long. Germline assignment: CDR1 SGHRS and CDR2 YFSETQ. Trimming removed 2 bases at V and 2 bases at J, with 10 bases between. The CDR3 loop reads CASSLTGLNTEAFF. CDR3 bases: TGCGCCAGCAGCTTAACAGGGCTTAACACTGAAGCTTTCTTT.

The V and J genes are TRBV5-5 and TRBJ2-5, with unresolved D. V lost 0 bases and J lost 1, with 4 bases in between. CDR1 and CDR2 (germline): SGHKS, YYEKEE (reference sequence). The CDR3 totals 13 residues. The CDR3 here is CASSLVGQETQYF. CDR3 nucleotides: TGTGCCAGCAGCTTGGTCGGCCAAGAGACCCAGTACTTC.

This rearrangement joins TRBV25-1 to TRBJ2-7; the match to TRBD1 covers 10 bases. The CDR3 sequence is 13 residues long. Germline assignment: CDR1 MGHDK and CDR2 SYGVNS. V dropped 10 bases and J dropped 6; count of bases not matched to a gene: 9. The CDR3: CATSSGTGAEQYF. CDR3 nucleotides: TGTGCCACCAGCTCCGGGACAGGGGCCGAGCAGTACTTC.

J is TRBJ2-2 and V is TRBV6-1; 7 bases agree with TRBD1. There are 15 residues in the CDR3. V shed 1 base, J shed 6 bases, and the junction held 5 bases outside the gene matches. Germline V gene sequence: CDR1 MNHNS, CDR2 SASEGT. CDR3 sequence reads: CASSEGQGEPGELFF. The CDR3 DNA is TGTGCCAGCAGTGAAGGACAGGGTGAGCCCGGGGAGCTGTTTTTT.

The chain recombines TRBV19 with TRBJ1-4; TRBD1 matches at 7 bases. Looked up from germline, CDR1 is LNHDA and CDR2 is SQIVND (reference sequence). The CDR3 is 15 amino acids. V lost 6 bases, J lost 3 bases, and 7 bases stayed unmatched. In DNA form, the CDR3 reads TGTGCCAGTAGGATCCCGGGACAGTCTAATGAAAAACTGTTTTTT. It yields the protein CASRIPGQSNEKLFF.

The V call is TRBV18, the J call TRBJ2-3, with 11 bases matching TRBD2. Looked up from germline, CDR1 is KGHSH and CDR2 is LQKENI. V gave up 4 bases and J gave up 5 bases; unmatched junction bases: 14. This CDR3 is built from 18 residues. CDR3 sequence reads: CASSLRATSGELRDTQYF. CDR3 sequence (DNA): TGTGCCAGCTCACTTAGGGCGACTAGCGGGGAATTGAGAGATACGCAGTATTTT.

The chain uses TRBV11-3 and TRBJ2-7, with D perhaps matching TRBD2 (5 bases). Germline V gene sequence: CDR1 SGHNT, CDR2 YENEEA. This CDR3 has 11 residues. V was pared by 5 bases and J by 13 bases, with 15 bases between. The CDR3, as DNA: TGTGCCAGCAGCCCCGGTGAGGGTCTTTACTTC. Translating gives CASSPGEGLYF.

The chain is built from TRBV5-1 and TRBJ2-5, with TRBD2 matching over 7 bases. The V and J ends lost 3 bases and 0 bases, in that order; junction bases with no gene match: 8. The CDR3 has 16 amino acids. Germline CDR1 reads SGHRS; CDR2 reads YFSETQ. This CDR3 reads CASSSRPGGNQETQYF. The CDR3 bases are TGCGCCAGCAGCTCACGGCCCGGGGGGAACCAAGAGACCCAGTACTTC.

V usage is TRBV2 and J usage is TRBJ1-2, with no clear D. CDR3 length: 13 amino acids. With 4 bases removed from V and 7 bases from J, the gap between germline ends came to 13 bases. Germline assignment: CDR1 SNHLY and CDR2 FYNNEI. The CDR3 nucleotides are TGTGCCAGCAGTGCGCAGCCGGGAGTTGGCTACACCTTC. This gives the protein CASSAQPGVGYTF. The full variable domain, in which reference TRBV2 and TRBJ1-2 provide the parts outside the CDR3, is EPEVTQTPSHQVTQMGQEVILRCVPISNHLYFYWYRQILGQKVEFLVSFYNNEISEKSEIFDDQFSVERPDGSNFTLKIRSTKLEDSAMYFCASSAQPGVGYTFGSGTRLTVV.